The next 26 T cell receptor beta chains were all read from a single sample in a study of T cell changes during pregnancy in multiple sclerosis. Clones were read by immunoSEQ multiplex PCR, and TCRdb kept only the in-frame ones, dropping some. The table includes about 44,000 clones, about nine tenths detected once. Here the sequenced sample was CD4+ T cells from peripheral blood mononuclear cells, taken after pregnancy. Receptors originate from a female donor with multiple sclerosis, enrolled in a pregnancy study.

Written as DNA, the CDR3 is TGTGCCAGAGGGGGCATCCGTAATGAAAAACTGTTTTTT. Translated: CARGGIRNEKLFF. The chain carries TRBV2 and TRBJ1-4; 7 bases agree with TRBD1. CDR1 and CDR2 (germline): SNHLY, FYNNEI. The CDR3 totals 13 residues. The junction had 5 bases not matched to a gene; V was cut back by 9 bases and J by 4 bases.

The chain couples TRBV30 to TRBJ2-3; D might be TRBD2 (7 bases). The CDR3 has 16 amino acids. The germline V gene has CDR1 GTSNPN and CDR2 SVGIG (reference sequence). V lost 6 bases and J lost 2, with 21 bases in between. The CDR3 nucleotides are TGTGCCTGTTCCTTCGCGGGGGCTCTTCTCACAGATACGCAGTATTTT. This codes for CACSFAGALLTDTQYF. The complete variable domain, with remaining parts taken from reference TRBV30 and TRBJ2-3, reads SQTIHQWPATLVQPVGSPLSLECTVEGTSNPNLYWYRQAAGRGLQLLFYSVGIGQISSEVPQNLSASRPQDRQFILSSKKLLLSDSGFYLCACSFAGALLTDTQYFGPGTRLTVL.

This chain joins TRBV6-5 and TRBJ2-3; 9 bases match TRBD2. This CDR3 has 16 amino acids. The germline V gene has CDR1 MNHEY and CDR2 SVGAGI. With V trimmed by 0 bases and J by 3 bases, 4 bases remained unmatched. The CDR3 coding sequence is TGTGCCAGCAGTTACTCTGTAGCGGGAGCAACAGATACGCAGTATTTT. It codes for CASSYSVAGATDTQYF.

The chain joins TRBV18 to TRBJ2-7, with TRBD1 identical over 9 bases. The germline CDR1 and CDR2 sequences are KGHSH and LQKENI. The CDR3 consists of 15 residues. The trim removed 6 bases at V and 6 bases at J, leaving 12 bases unmatched. The CDR3 here is CASSTQGQGTPEQYF. CDR3 nucleotides: TGTGCCAGCTCTACCCAGGGACAGGGAACCCCCGAGCAGTACTTC.

This clone is a singleton in its sample. The genes are TRBV23-1 and TRBJ2-7, with TRBD1 identical over 8 bases. TRBV23-1 is an ORF for which the function is uncertain. The CDR3 has 15 amino acids. The trim removed 0 bases at V and 3 bases at J, leaving 4 bases unmatched. The CDR3 nucleotides are TGCGCCAGCAGTCAATCTGAGACAGGGGTCTACGAGCAGTACTTC. Translated, it gives CASSQSETGVYEQYF.

The chain carries TRBV28 and TRBJ2-6; TRBD1 agrees at 7 bases. The CDR3 runs 19 residues. With V trimmed by 5 bases and J by 0 bases, 13 bases remained unmatched. Germline CDR1 is MDHEN and CDR2 is SYDVKM. CDR3 in DNA: TGTGCCAGCAGTCCGACAGGGTGGGCGGAAGACTCTGGGGCCAACGTCCTGACTTTC. It specifies CASSPTGWAEDSGANVLTF.

This rearrangement joins TRBV18 to TRBJ2-7, with 7 bases aligning to TRBD1. This CDR3 has 16 residues. The germline gives CDR1 KGHSH, CDR2 LQKENI. V gave up 4 bases and J gave up 2 bases; unmatched junction bases: 11. CDR3 sequence (DNA): TGTGCCAGCTCACGATTAGGGGGACAGTCTGCCTACGAGCAGTACTTC. Its protein product is CASSRLGGQSAYEQYF.

The chain combines TRBV1 with TRBJ1-1; the table's D gene call, TRBD1, was not cross checked with the DNA. TRBV1 is given as a pseudogene. This CDR3 has 16 amino acids. DNA of the CDR3: TGCACCAAAGACCAAAAGGGGACAGGGGGTCACACTGAAGCTTTCTTT. Its protein product is CTKDQKGTGGHTEAFF.

The CDR3 sequence: CASSPPGTVQETQYF. CDR3 coding DNA: TGTGCCAGCTCACCACCGGGGACAGTACAAGAGACCCAGTACTTC. The chain is built from TRBV18 and TRBJ2-5; 7 bases map to TRBD1. Per germline, CDR1 KGHSH and CDR2 LQKENI. The V segment lost 0 bases and the J segment 2 bases; nucleotides outside the gene matches: 3. The CDR3 runs 15 residues.

The chain joins TRBV6-1 to TRBJ2-1; 8 nucleotides match TRBD2. Trimming took 5 bases from V and 4 from J; bases not matched to a gene: 4. In germline, CDR1 is MNHNS, CDR2 SASEGT. The CDR3 totals 14 residues. The CDR3 coding sequence is TGTGCCAGCAGTAAGGGACTAGGTTACAATGAGCAGTTCTTC. It translates to CASSKGLGYNEQFF.

V and J are TRBV5-4 and TRBJ1-1, with TRBD1 matching 8 bases. Germline CDR1 reads SGHNT; CDR2 reads YYREEE (reference sequence). Losses at the gene ends were 2 bases for V and 7 bases for J; bases not matched to a gene: 4. The length of the CDR3 is 13 residues. CDR3 bases: TGTGCCAGCAGCTTCAGGGGGCGGGATGAAGCTTTCTTT. This translates into CASSFRGRDEAFF. The variable domain in full, completed from reference TRBV5-4 and TRBJ1-1, reads ETGVTQSPTHLIKTRGQQVTLRCSSQSGHNTVSWYQQALGQGPQFIFQYYREEENGRGNFPPRFSGLQFPNYSSELNVNALELDDSALYLCASSFRGRDEAFFGQGTRLTVV.

The genes are TRBV28 and TRBJ2-4, with 8 nucleotides matching TRBD1. Germline lookup yields CDR1 MDHEN and CDR2 SYDVKM. The CDR3 extends over 15 amino acids. J gave up 0 bases and V 7 bases, and 5 bases lay outside the gene matches. CDR3 sequence reads: CASTPDRAAKNIQYF. DNA of the CDR3: TGTGCCAGCACCCCGGACAGGGCAGCCAAAAACATTCAGTACTTC.

The gene calls are TRBV5-1 and TRBJ1-2, with D perhaps matching TRBD1 (6 bases). The CDR3 spans 14 residues. Trimming removed 1 base from V and 4 bases from J, with 11 bases in between. Germline CDR1 and CDR2: SGHRS and YFSETQ. In nucleotides, the CDR3 is TGCGCCAGCAGCTTGATACAGGGCACCTATGGCTACACCTTC. It codes for CASSLIQGTYGYTF.

V gene TRBV4-3 combines with J gene TRBJ2-1; TRBD2 aligns across 11 bases. Losses at the gene ends were 5 bases for V and 7 bases for J; bases not matched to a gene: 7. Germline V gives CDR1 LGHNA, CDR2 YSLEER. CDR3 length equals 15 residues. CDR3 nucleotides: TGCGCCAGCAGCGGACTAGCGGGTTTTGGAAATGAGCAGTTCTTC. Encoded protein: CASSGLAGFGNEQFF.

The rearrangement links TRBV12-2 to TRBJ2-7; TRBD2 is taken as the D call from the table, unchecked against the DNA. TRBV12-2 is a pseudogene. The CDR3 length is 15 residues. The CDR3 DNA sequence: TGTGCAAGTCGCTTAGAGGCTAGCGGGGCCTACGAGCAGTACTTC. Amino acid sequence: CASRLEASGAYEQYF.

V usage is TRBV2 and J usage is TRBJ1-5, with 12 bases fitting TRBD1. Per the germline V gene, CDR1 is SNHLY and CDR2 is FYNNEI. V shed 5 bases and J 5 bases; nucleotides not matched to a gene: 4. The CDR3 totals 15 residues. The CDR3: CASSPGQGAHQPQHF. For the CDR3, the DNA is TGTGCCAGCAGTCCGGGACAGGGGGCCCATCAGCCCCAGCATTTT.

J is TRBJ2-1 and V is TRBV7-3; 7 bases match TRBD2. The germline CDR1 and CDR2 sequences are SGHTA and FQGTGA. CDR3 length: 15 residues. After removal of 6 bases from V and 6 bases from J, the junction contained 11 bases not matched to a gene. The CDR3 DNA follows: TGTGCCAGCAGTCAGACAGCGGGATTAAGCAATGAGCAGTTCTTC. This sequence encodes CASSQTAGLSNEQFF.

V is TRBV7-6 and J is TRBJ2-3; D might be TRBD1 (6 bases). The CDR3 consists of 14 residues. Germline loops: CDR1 SGHVS, CDR2 FNYEAQ. V lost 5 bases, J lost 1 base, and 10 bases lay in between. CDR3 loop: CASSRDTGTDTQYF. The CDR3 coding sequence is TGTGCCAGCAGCCGGGACACCGGCACAGATACGCAGTATTTT.

The chain couples TRBV6-6 to TRBJ2-7, with a possible D match to TRBD1 (6 bases). Trimming took 8 bases from V and 3 from J, leaving 8 bases between them. This CDR3 has 11 residues. Germline lookup yields CDR1 MNHNY and CDR2 SVGAGI (reference sequence). CDR3 residues: CASGRGYEQYF. The CDR3 bases are TGTGCCAGCGGCAGGGGCTACGAGCAGTACTTC.

This clone has only a few counts. The J gene is TRBJ1-4, the V gene TRBV19, with D unclear. Germline CDR1 is LNHDA and CDR2 is SQIVND (reference sequence). This CDR3 has 15 residues. Deletions cut 0 bases from V and 3 bases from J, with 8 bases between. The CDR3, as DNA: TGTGCCAGTAGTATAGATGATGCGGCTAATGAAAAACTGTTTTTT. Encoded protein: CASSIDDAANEKLFF.

This chain links TRBV14 with TRBJ2-7; tentative D call: TRBD1 (6 bases). CDR3 length: 12 residues. Germline-derived CDR1 and CDR2 are SGHDN and FVKESK. Deletions cut 5 bases from V and 7 bases from J, with 12 bases between. In nucleotides, the CDR3 is TGTGCCAGCAGCTTGAACAGGGCTGAGCAGTACTTC. Translating it yields CASSLNRAEQYF.

The V gene is TRBV29-1, the J gene TRBJ1-2; D is unresolved. V was cut by 8 bases and J by 6 bases, with 13 bases left in between. Per the germline V gene, CDR1 is SQVTM and CDR2 is ANQGSEA. The CDR3 runs to 11 residues. CDR3 protein: CSTRTGNGYTF. The CDR3 bases are TGCAGCACCAGGACGGGGAATGGCTACACCTTC. Supplemented by reference TRBV29-1 and TRBJ1-2, the full variable domain reads SAVISQKPSRDICQRGTSLTIQCQVDSQVTMMFWYRQQPGQSLTLIATANQGSEATYESGFVIDKFPISRPNLTFSTLTVSNMSPEDSSIYLCSTRTGNGYTFGSGTRLTVV.

V gene TRBV10-3 combines with J gene TRBJ2-5; 9 bases are a match to TRBD2. The CDR3 consists of 18 residues. Germline V gene data show CDR1 as ENHRY and CDR2 as SYGVKD. The V gene end was trimmed by 2 bases and the J gene end by 1 base; junction bases not matched to a gene: 11. For the CDR3, the DNA is TGTGCCATCAGTGAGCGGCCGGGGGTAGCGGGAGTCCAAGAGACCCAGTACTTC. Translation: CAISERPGVAGVQETQYF.

The chain recombines TRBV19 with TRBJ2-1, with 7 bases lining up with TRBD1. J lost 0 bases, V lost 7 bases, and 3 bases had no gene match. Germline V CDR1 and CDR2: LNHDA, SQIVND (reference sequence). The length of the CDR3 is 14 residues. CDR3 nucleotide sequence: TGTGCCAGTACCCGGACAGGCTCCTACAATGAGCAGTTCTTC. Its translation: CASTRTGSYNEQFF.

V usage is TRBV19 and J usage is TRBJ2-1, with 11 bases aligning to TRBD2. Germline V lookup: CDR1 LNHDA, CDR2 SQIVND (reference sequence). V was clipped by 5 bases and J by 7 bases; unmatched bases: 7. There are 15 residues in the CDR3. The DNA for the CDR3 is TGTGCCAGTAGTCCTACTAGCGGGAGTAGGAATGAGCAGTTCTTC. Residues: CASSPTSGSRNEQFF.

This clone has only a few counts. The chain joins TRBV9 to TRBJ1-5; D might be TRBD1 (6 bases). Trimming stripped 1 base from V and 6 bases from J, with 8 bases between. The CDR3 extends over 13 amino acids. The germline CDR1 and CDR2 sequences are SGDLS and YYNGEE. For the CDR3, the DNA is TGTGCCAGCAGCGTAACAGGGTTTCAGCCCCAGCATTTT. Protein product: CASSVTGFQPQHF.